The 6 T cell receptor beta chains presented below share a single source sample, sequenced in a study of PD-L1 blockade in urothelial cancer. Specified time point: peripheral blood 6 weeks after treatment start. The table came from immunoSEQ multiplex PCR; TCRdb's copy has only in-frame clones and leaves some out. The data hold roughly 120,000 clones, with roughly 89% observed a single time. The input for sequencing was PBMCs, taken around atezolizumab (anti-PD-L1) treatment. These receptors were collected from a man aged 60-69 years with urothelial cancer.

The CDR3 DNA sequence: TGTGCCTGGAGTGTAGCGCCAGGGTTCGGAACCGGGGAGCTGTTTTTT. It encodes CAWSVAPGFGTGELFF. The rearrangement uses TRBV30 and TRBJ2-2; maybe TRBD1 (5 bases). Per the germline V gene, CDR1 is GTSNPN and CDR2 is SVGIG (reference sequence). Deletions cut 0 bases from V and 5 bases from J, with 16 bases between. The CDR3 loop spans 16 amino acids.

The chain recombines TRBV11-1 with TRBJ2-3, with 7 bases that match TRBD1. V dropped 3 bases and J dropped 1; count of bases not matched to a gene: 10. From germline, CDR1 is SGHAT and CDR2 FQDESV (reference sequence). The CDR3 has 17 amino acids. The CDR3 nucleotides are TGTGCCAGCAGCTTCCCGCTAGGGGGCGATGGCACAGATACGCAGTATTTT. Its translation is CASSFPLGGDGTDTQYF. The full variable domain, in which reference TRBV11-1 and TRBJ2-3 provide the parts outside the CDR3, is EAEVAQSPRYKITEKSQAVAFWCDPISGHATLYWYRQILGQGPELLVQFQDESVVDDSQLPKDRFSAERLKGVDSTLKIQPAELGDSAMYLCASSFPLGGDGTDTQYFGPGTRLTVL.

The chain recombines TRBV13 with TRBJ2-4; a possible D gene is TRBD2 (6 bases). CDR3 length: 15 amino acids. Trimming took off 6 bases at V and 6 bases at J, with 18 bases between the two ends. In germline, CDR1 is PRHDT, CDR2 FYEKMQ (reference sequence). This CDR3 reads CASSWYSAEGNIQYF. As DNA, the CDR3 is TGTGCCAGCAGTTGGTATAGTGCGGAGGGAAACATTCAGTACTTC. The entire variable domain, with the rest obtained from reference TRBV13 and TRBJ2-4, is as follows: AAGVIQSPRHLIKEKRETATLKCYPIPRHDTVYWYQQGPGQDPQFLISFYEKMQSDKGSIPDRFSAQQFSDYHSELNMSSLELGDSALYFCASSWYSAEGNIQYFGAGTRLSVL.

This rearrangement joins TRBV6-6 to TRBJ2-2; 7 nucleotides match TRBD2. With 6 bases clipped from V and 3 bases from J, the junction kept 4 bases outside the gene matches. The CDR3 is made up of 14 amino acids. Per the germline V gene, CDR1 is MNHNY and CDR2 is SVGAGI (reference sequence). This CDR3 is CASRVTSDTGELFF. The DNA of the CDR3 is TGTGCCAGCAGGGTTACTAGCGACACCGGGGAGCTGTTTTTT.

The chain links TRBV11-3 to TRBJ2-7; TRBD1 aligns across 7 bases. V was clipped by 1 base and J by 4 bases; unmatched bases: 1. Germline lookup yields CDR1 SGHNT and CDR2 YENEEA. CDR3 length equals 13 residues. CDR3 sequence reads: CASSLARGYEQYF. DNA of the CDR3: TGTGCCAGCAGCTTAGCCAGGGGGTACGAGCAGTACTTC.

This sequence joins TRBV30 and TRBJ1-6; 9 bases are a match to TRBD1. The V gene end was trimmed by 1 base and the J gene end by 9 bases; junction bases not matched to a gene: 7. Germline CDR1 and CDR2: GTSNPN and SVGIG (reference sequence). CDR3 length: 15 residues. This CDR3 is CAWSDLTGGSSPLHF. The CDR3, as DNA: TGTGCCTGGAGTGATCTAACAGGGGGCTCTTCACCCCTCCACTTT.